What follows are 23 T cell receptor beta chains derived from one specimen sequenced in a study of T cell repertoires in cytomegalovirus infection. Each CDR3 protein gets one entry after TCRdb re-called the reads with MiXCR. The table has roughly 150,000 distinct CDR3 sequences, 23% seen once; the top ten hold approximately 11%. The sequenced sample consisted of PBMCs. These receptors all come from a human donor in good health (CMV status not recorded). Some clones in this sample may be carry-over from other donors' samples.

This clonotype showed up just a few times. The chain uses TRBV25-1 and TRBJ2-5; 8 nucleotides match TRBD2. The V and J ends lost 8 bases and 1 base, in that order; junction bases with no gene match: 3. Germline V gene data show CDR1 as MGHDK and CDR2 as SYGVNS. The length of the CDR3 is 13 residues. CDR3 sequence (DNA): TGTGCCAGCGCGGGGGGACTCCAAGAGACCCAGTACTTC. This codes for CASAGGLQETQYF.

The CDR3 nucleotides are TGCGCCAGCAGCTTACCGGACAGGGGAAACTATAATTCACCCCTCCACTTT. Its translation: CASSLPDRGNYNSPLHF. The chain links TRBV5-1 to TRBJ1-6, with 9 bases fitting TRBD1. The J segment lost 3 bases and the V segment lost 2 bases, leaving 6 bases of the junction unmatched. Germline V gene lookup returns CDR1 SGHRS and CDR2 YFSETQ. CDR3 length: 17 residues. The complete variable domain, with remaining parts taken from reference TRBV5-1 and TRBJ1-6, reads KAGVTQTPRYLIKTRGQQVTLSCSPISGHRSVSWYQQTPGQGLQFLFEYFSETQRNKGNFPGRFSGRQFSNSRSEMNVSTLELGDSALYLCASSLPDRGNYNSPLHFGNGTRLTVT.

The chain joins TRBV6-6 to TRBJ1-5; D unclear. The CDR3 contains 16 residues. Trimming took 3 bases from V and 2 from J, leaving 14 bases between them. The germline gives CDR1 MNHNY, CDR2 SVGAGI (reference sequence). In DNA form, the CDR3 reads TGTGCCAGCAGTTATGCCGTCGGGGAGGGCAATCAGCCCCAGCATTTT. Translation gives CASSYAVGEGNQPQHF.

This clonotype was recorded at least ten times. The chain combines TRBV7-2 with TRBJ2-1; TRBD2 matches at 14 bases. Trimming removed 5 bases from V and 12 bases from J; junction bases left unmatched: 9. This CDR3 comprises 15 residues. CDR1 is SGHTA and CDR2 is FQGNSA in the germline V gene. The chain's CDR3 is CASSQGLAGARGQFF. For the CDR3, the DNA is TGTGCCAGCAGCCAGGGACTAGCGGGAGCCAGGGGGCAGTTCTTC.

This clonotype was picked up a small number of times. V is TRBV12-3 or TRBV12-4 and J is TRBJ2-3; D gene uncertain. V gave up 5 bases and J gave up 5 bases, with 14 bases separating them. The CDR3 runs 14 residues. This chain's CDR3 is CASSPPGLQDTQYF. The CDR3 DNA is TGTGCCAGCAGTCCCCCCGGCTTACAAGATACGCAGTATTTT.

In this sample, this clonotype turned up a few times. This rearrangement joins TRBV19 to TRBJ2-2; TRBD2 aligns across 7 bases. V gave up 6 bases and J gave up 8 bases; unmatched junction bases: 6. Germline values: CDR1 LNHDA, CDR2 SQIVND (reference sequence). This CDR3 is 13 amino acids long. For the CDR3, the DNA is TGTGCCAGTAGGCAGCGGGAAGCGGGGGAGCTGTTTTTT. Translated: CASRQREAGELFF.

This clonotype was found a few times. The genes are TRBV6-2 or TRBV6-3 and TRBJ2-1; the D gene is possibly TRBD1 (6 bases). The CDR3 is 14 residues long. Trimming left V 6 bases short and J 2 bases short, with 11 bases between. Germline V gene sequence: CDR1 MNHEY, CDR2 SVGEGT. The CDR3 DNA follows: TGTGCCAGCAGGGGGACACCTACCTACAATGAGCAGTTCTTC. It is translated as CASRGTPTYNEQFF.

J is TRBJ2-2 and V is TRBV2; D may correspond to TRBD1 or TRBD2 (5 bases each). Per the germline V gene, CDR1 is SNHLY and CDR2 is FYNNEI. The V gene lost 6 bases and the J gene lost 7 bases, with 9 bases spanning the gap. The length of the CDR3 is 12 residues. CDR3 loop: CASRGVSGELFF. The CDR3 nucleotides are TGTGCCAGCAGGGGGGTCAGCGGGGAGCTGTTTTTT.

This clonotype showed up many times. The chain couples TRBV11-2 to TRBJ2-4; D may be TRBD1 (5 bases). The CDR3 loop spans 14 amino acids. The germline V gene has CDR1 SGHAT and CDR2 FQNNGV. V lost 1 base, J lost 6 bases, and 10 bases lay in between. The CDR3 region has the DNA TGTGCCAGCAGCTTAGGCCCGGACATAAACATTCAGTACTTC. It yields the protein CASSLGPDINIQYF. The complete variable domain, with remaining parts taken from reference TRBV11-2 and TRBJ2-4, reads EAGVAQSPRYKIIEKRQSVAFWCNPISGHATLYWYQQILGQGPKLLIQFQNNGVVDDSQLPKDRFSAERLKGVDSTLKIQPAKLEDSAVYLCASSLGPDINIQYFGAGTRLSVL.

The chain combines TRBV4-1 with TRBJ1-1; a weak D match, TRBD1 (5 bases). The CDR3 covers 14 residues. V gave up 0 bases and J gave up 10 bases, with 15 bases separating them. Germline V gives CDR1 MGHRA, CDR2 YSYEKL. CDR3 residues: CASSQEPGPFVAFF. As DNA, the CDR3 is TGCGCCAGCAGCCAAGAGCCGGGGCCCTTCGTAGCTTTCTTT.

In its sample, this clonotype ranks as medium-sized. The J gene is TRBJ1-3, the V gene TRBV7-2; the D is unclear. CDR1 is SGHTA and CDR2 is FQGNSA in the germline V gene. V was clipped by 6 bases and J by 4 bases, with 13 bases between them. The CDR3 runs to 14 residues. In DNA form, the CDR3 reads TGTGCCAGCAGTACCCTTGGGCGCGGAAACACCATATATTTT. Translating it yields CASSTLGRGNTIYF.

CDR3: CASGRTGINNSPLHF. The CDR3 DNA follows: TGTGCCAGCGGGAGGACAGGCATTAATAATTCACCCCTCCACTTT. This rearrangement joins TRBV12-3 or TRBV12-4 to TRBJ1-6, with TRBD1 matching over 7 bases. The length of the CDR3 is 15 residues. The ends lost 8 bases at V and 5 bases at J; junction bases unmatched: 9.

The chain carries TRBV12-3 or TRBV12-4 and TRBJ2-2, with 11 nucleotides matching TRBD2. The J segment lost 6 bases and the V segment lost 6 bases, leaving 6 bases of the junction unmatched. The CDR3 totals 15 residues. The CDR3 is CASSPTSGGAGELFF. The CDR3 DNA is TGTGCCAGCAGCCCTACTAGCGGGGGAGCCGGGGAGCTGTTTTTT.

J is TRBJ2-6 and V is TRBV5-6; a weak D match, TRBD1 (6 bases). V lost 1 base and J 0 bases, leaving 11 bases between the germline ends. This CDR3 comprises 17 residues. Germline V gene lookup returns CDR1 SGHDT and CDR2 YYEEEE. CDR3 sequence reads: CASSLKPRGSGANVLTF. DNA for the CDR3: TGTGCCAGCAGCTTGAAGCCCAGGGGCTCTGGGGCCAACGTCCTGACTTTC.

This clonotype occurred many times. The DNA of the CDR3 is TGTGCCAGCAGCTTTACGCCTGTAGGGGGAGAAGCTTTCTTT. Translated, it gives CASSFTPVGGEAFF. V and J are TRBV7-8 and TRBJ1-1, with D possibly TRBD1 on 6 matching bases. V was clipped by 3 bases and J by 8 bases, with 16 bases between them. The CDR3 sequence is 14 residues long. Germline V gene sequence: CDR1 SGHVS, CDR2 FQNEAQ.

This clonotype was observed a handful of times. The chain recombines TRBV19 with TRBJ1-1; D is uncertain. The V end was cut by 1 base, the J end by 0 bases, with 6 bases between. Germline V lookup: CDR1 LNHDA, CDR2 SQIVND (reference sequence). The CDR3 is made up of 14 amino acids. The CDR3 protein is CASSIVSLNTEAFF. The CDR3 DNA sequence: TGTGCCAGTAGTATAGTAAGTCTGAACACTGAAGCTTTCTTT.

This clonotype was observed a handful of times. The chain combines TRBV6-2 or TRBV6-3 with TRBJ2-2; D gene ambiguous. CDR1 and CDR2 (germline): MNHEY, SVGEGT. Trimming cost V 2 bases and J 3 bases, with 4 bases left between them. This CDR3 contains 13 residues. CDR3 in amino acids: CASSYQDTGELFF. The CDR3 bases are TGTGCCAGCAGTTACCAAGACACCGGGGAGCTGTTTTTT.

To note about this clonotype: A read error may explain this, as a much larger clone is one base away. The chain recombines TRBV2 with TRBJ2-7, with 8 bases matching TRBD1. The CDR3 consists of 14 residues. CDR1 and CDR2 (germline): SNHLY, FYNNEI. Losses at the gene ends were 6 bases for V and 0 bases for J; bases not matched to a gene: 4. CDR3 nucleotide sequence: TGTGCCAGCAGGAGGGACAGGAGCTCCTACGAGCAGTACTTC. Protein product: CASRRDRSSYEQYF.

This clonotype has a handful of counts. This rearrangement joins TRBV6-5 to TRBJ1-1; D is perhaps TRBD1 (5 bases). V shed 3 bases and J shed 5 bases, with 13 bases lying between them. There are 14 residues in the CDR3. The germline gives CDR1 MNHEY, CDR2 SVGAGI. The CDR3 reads CASSYGGVETEAFF. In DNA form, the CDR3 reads TGTGCCAGCAGTTATGGGGGGGTAGAAACTGAAGCTTTCTTT.

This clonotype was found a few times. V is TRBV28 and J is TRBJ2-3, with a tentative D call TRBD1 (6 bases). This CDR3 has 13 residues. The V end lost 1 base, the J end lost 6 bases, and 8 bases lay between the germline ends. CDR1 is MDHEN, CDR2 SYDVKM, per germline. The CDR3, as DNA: TGTGCCAGCAGTTTATACAGGGTGGATACGCAGTATTTT. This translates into CASSLYRVDTQYF.

The CDR3 here is CASSPGTSGGNNEQFF. In nucleotides, the CDR3 is TGTGCCAGCAGTCCCGGGACTAGCGGGGGGAACAATGAGCAGTTCTTC. The chain employs TRBV28 and TRBJ2-1, with 15 bases lining up with TRBD2. This CDR3 comprises 16 residues. Losses at the gene ends were 5 bases for V and 5 bases for J; bases not matched to a gene: 4. Per germline, CDR1 MDHEN and CDR2 SYDVKM.

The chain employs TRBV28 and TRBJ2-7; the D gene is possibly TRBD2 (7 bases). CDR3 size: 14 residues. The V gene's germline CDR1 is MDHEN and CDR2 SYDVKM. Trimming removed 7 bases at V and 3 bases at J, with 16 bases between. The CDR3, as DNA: TGTGCCAGCACTAACCTCGGGGGGCTCTACGAGCAGTACTTC. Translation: CASTNLGGLYEQYF.

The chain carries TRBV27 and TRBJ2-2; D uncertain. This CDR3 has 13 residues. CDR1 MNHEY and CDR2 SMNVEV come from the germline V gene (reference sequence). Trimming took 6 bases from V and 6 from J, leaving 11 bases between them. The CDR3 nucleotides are TGTGCCAGCAGCTGGGCCCGCCCCGGGGAGCTGTTTTTT. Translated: CASSWARPGELFF.